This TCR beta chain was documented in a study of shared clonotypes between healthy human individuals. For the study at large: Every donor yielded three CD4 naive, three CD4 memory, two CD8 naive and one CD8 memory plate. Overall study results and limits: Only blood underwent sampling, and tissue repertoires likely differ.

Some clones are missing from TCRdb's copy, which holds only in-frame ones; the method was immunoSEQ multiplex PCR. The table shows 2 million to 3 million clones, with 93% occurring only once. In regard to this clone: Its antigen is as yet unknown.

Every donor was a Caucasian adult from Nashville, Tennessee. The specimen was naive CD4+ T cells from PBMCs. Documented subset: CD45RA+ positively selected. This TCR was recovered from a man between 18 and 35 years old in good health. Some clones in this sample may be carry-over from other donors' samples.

The CDR3 reads CASTLRGAHGELFF. The CDR3 nucleotides read TGTGCCAGCACCCTGCGGGGGGCTCATGGGGAGCTGTTTTTT. This sequence joins TRBV2 and TRBJ2-2; TRBD2 aligns across 8 bases. The CDR3 covers 14 residues. Looked up from germline, CDR1 is SNHLY and CDR2 is FYNNEI. Trimming cost V 7 bases and J 8 bases; bases outside gene matches: 9.